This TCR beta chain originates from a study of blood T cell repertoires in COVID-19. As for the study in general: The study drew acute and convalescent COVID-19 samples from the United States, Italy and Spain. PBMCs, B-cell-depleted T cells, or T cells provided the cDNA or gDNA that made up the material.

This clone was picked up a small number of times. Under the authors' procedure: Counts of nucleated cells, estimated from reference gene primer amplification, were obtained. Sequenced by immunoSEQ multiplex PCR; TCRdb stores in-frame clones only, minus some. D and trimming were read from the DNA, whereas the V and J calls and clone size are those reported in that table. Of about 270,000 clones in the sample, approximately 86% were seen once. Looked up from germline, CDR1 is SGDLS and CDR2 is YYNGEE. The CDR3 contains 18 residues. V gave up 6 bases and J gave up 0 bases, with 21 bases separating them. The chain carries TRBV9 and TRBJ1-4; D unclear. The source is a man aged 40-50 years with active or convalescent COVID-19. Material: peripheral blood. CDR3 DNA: TGTGCCAGCAATATCTCCCAGAGGGCCCATGCAACTAATGAAAAACTGTTTTTT. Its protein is CASNISQRAHATNEKLFF.